This TCR beta chain was identified during a study of molecular identifiers for immune sequencing clone quantification. Between the trimmed V and J ends, which lost 0 bases and 7 bases, there was a span of 12 bases. CDR1 is LNHDA, CDR2 SQIVND, per germline (reference sequence). The CDR3 runs to 14 residues. TCRdb ran MiXCR on the PCR reads and lists one entry per CDR3 protein. The table shows more than 450,000 distinct CDR3 sequences, with 20% to 25% occurring only once. This clonotype was seen at least ten times. This rearrangement joins TRBV19 to TRBJ1-1; no clear D. The specimen sequenced was naive CD8+ T cells from blood, with Jurkat cell RNA spiked in. As to subset: FACS-sorted CD8+CD4-CCR7+CD45RA+ naive T cells. This receptor was taken from a human donor in good health. Some libraries in this study had Jurkat cell RNA spiked in. The CDR3 reads CASSIDPQDREAFF. For the CDR3, the DNA is TGTGCCAGTAGTATAGATCCACAAGATCGTGAAGCTTTCTTT.